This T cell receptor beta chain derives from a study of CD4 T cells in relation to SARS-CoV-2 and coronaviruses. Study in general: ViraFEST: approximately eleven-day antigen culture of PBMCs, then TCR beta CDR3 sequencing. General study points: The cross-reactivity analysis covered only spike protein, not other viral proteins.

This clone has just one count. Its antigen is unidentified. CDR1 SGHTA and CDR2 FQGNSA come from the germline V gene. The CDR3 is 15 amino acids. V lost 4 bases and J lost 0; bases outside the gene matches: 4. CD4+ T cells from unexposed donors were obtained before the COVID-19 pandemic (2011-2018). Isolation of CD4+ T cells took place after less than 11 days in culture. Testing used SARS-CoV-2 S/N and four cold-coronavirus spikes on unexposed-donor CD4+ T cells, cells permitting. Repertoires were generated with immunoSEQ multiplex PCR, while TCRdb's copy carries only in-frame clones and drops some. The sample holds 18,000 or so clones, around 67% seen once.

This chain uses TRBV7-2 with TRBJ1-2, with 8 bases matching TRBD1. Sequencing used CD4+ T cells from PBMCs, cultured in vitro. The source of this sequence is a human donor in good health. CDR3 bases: TGTGCCAGCAGCTCCGGGACAGGACCTAACTATGGCTACACCTTC. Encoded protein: CASSSGTGPNYGYTF.